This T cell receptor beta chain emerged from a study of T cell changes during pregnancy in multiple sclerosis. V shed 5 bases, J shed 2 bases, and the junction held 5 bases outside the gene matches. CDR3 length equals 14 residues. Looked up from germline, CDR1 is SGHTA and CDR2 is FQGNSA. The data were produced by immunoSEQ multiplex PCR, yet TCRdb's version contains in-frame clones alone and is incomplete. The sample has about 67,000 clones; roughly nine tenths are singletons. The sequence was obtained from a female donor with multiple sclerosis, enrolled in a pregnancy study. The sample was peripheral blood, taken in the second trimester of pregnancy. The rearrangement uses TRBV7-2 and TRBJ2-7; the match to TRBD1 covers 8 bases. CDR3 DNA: TGTGCCAGCAGCCTGAAGGGACAGGCCTACGAGCAGTACTTC. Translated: CASSLKGQAYEQYF.